This TCR beta chain stems from a study of cytomegalovirus exposure and HLA in healthy donors (dated by TCRdb to about 2017). Study-level background: According to an earlier analysis of around 600 of the donors, about 179 million T cells yielded roughly 110 million unique TCR beta sequences and 250 to 350 Gb of sequence data. A separate validation cohort of 100 to 150 different subjects was used in addition to the roughly 700-subject first cohort. Of the 300 to 450 genotyped donors, 65% to 90% fell in the genetic ancestry cluster associated with self-reported Caucasian donors. In a later analysis, previously published TCR beta repertoires from about 640 donors were re-analyzed and high-resolution HLA genotyping was added so that TCR occurrence patterns could be studied. An earlier analysis of 587 of the donors applied high-throughput TCR beta sequencing to assess whether each TCR beta V gene segment acted as functional or pseudogenic. An early release covering approximately 600 HLA-typed donors comprised approximately 300 gigabases of sequencing data and 65 million to 100 million unique TCR sequences. Among 350 to 400 genotyped donors of the cohort, an average of roughly 240,000 unique TCR beta nucleotide sequences were sequenced per donor, around 18% of them non-productive. Typing coverage varied by locus: 629-630 donors for A, B, C, DRB1 and DQB1; more than 500 for DQA1; about 590 for DPA1; around 450 for DPB1. The T cell repertoires of 666 subjects were profiled by immunosequencing and related to cytomegalovirus serostatus. Rather than drawing on any new phenotypic data, the later analysis identified candidate immune exposures from TCR beta sequences and the way those sequences occurred across donors. All discovery cohort repertoires had been generated on a single sequencing platform. Donor age, sex, ethnicity and CMV serostatus were compiled alongside the repertoire data. HLA typing covered class I and class II loci at four-digit resolution. The study aimed to test whether cataloging public T cell receptors could reveal signatures of past pathogen exposure. Genome-wide SNP genotypes for about 65% of the roughly 700 donors were used in a later genetic analysis, which treated that subset as a discovery cohort. Roughly 5 DR-DQ haplotypes were handled as single units for association and clustering, since linkage in the cohort was strong. To predict cytomegalovirus infection status, the study combined high-throughput TCR immunosequencing, statistical association of individual TCRs with disease status, and machine learning. Overall study outcomes, separate from this receptor: Linkage disequilibrium might explain the correlated functional status among segregating V segments, but an unknown experimental factor could not be excluded. The authors suggested that the approach could potentially be extended to other disease states and immunological phenotypes. An association between a missense DCLRE1C variant and V-gene and J-gene trimming of TCR beta chains was found in a later genetic analysis and replicated in an independent cohort. Because the 87-base-pair reads could not distinguish some IMGT-functional V segments, including TRBV6-2 and TRBV6-3, those segments were excluded. Sequencing depth was assumed to be roughly uniform across donors in the presence/absence analyses, though that assumption may not hold. In a later analysis, HLA-associated TCR beta chains showed more clonal expansion and lower generation probabilities than non-associated chains that were equally common. A further reported finding was that TCR beta sequences accurately predicted the HLA-A and HLA-B alleles for most subjects in the first cohort. A later analysis associated 15,000 or so TCR beta sequences with specific HLA alleles at a false discovery rate of 0.05. The classifier was reported to diagnose cytomegalovirus status with high specificity and sensitivity in both the original and validation cohorts. In a later analysis, most CMV-associated TCR beta chains were found to appear HLA-restricted, with HLA associations seemingly driven largely by CMV exposure. Assigning TCR associations to individual alleles was difficult when HLA alleles, especially DR and DQ, strongly co-occurred. In a later analysis, several top co-occurrence clusters were reported to appear linked to parvovirus B19, influenza, CMV and Epstein-Barr virus. Because some donors lacked HLA typing at each locus, the association tests relied only on the typed subset. In a later analysis, the rate of TCR association differed among HLA loci, with DRB1 alleles having the most associated TCRs and HLA-C alleles having the fewest. In a later genetic analysis, fewer N-insertions in productive TCRs were reported among donors in an Asian-associated ancestry cluster than the approximately 630-donor mean. A group of highly shared sequence variants was considered likely to be a technical artifact of the sequencing pipeline. For the cohort, immune exposure information was limited to CMV serostatus. Most TCR sequences were seen in very few donors, while some public TCRs were found in many individuals. An earlier analysis of some 590 of the donors showed that most TCR beta V segments appeared in productive rearrangements either about 87% or about 30% of the time, which broadly matched IMGT annotations. In vitro tests confirmed that a few of the cytomegalovirus-associated TCR beta chains recognize cytomegalovirus antigens. This cohort had only TCR beta chains sequenced, and the lack of alpha or paired-chain data limited which features could be detected. A total of fewer than 200 TCR beta chains were listed by the study as associated with cytomegalovirus. Because counts were too low, about 15 rarely observed V segments, including chromosome 9 orphons, were left out of the earlier analysis of some 600 of the donors.

The cohort comprised around 700 healthy bone marrow donors. All cohort members were sampled while nominally healthy, although unrecorded immune exposures were likely present. The donor was CMV seropositive and was included in the group of 250 to 300 seropositive cohort members. A peripheral blood sample was provided by each donor, and peripheral blood mononuclear cells were used for TCR beta sequencing. Genomic DNA was extracted from the blood cell samples with the Qiagen DNeasy Blood Extraction Kit. The library was generated by the immunoSEQ multiplex PCR assay. For the multiplex PCR, a mixture combining 60 forward primers for TCR Vbeta segments and 13 reverse primers for TCR Jbeta segments was used. The CDR3 region of rearranged TCR beta genes was amplified from genomic DNA by a multiplex PCR assay. The Illumina HiSeq System was used to sequence the amplified TCR beta libraries as 87-base-pair reads. In the source study's methods: In a later analysis, 80 million or so unique TCR beta chains were counted across the 690 or so repertoires, and approximately 9.9 million of these chains were shared by at least two donors. Raw reads were error-corrected and collapsed into unique sequences with a nearest-neighbor algorithm that merged closely related sequences to remove PCR and sequencing errors. Alignment of CDR3 sequences to IMGT reference sequences was used to assign V, D and J gene segments. Each retained sequence needed at least a six-nucleotide match to both a V gene segment and a J gene segment. A rearrangement was called productive if the CDR3 had no stop codons and remained in frame with V and J, and every other rearrangement was called non-productive. Following IMGT convention, CDR3 was defined as the stretch from the second conserved V-encoded cysteine up to the conserved J-encoded phenylalanine. The earlier analysis of about 530 of the donors excluded any sequence lacking an unambiguous match to a single V gene segment. In an earlier analysis of approximately 590 of the donors, a V segment was called functional when productive rearrangements were above 56.7%, and segregating when the standard deviation between donors exceeded 5%. To diagnose cytomegalovirus status from the catalog of TCR beta chain sequences, a statistical classification framework was built. In a later analysis, TCR nucleotide sequences were compared against IMGT/GENE-DB human TR gene sequences so that V and J genes could be assigned. A later analysis assigned CDR3 sequences and most-parsimonious VDJ recombination scenarios with the TCRdist pipeline. In a later analysis, each TCR beta chain was defined by its CDR3 amino acid sequence together with its V-gene family, and reads lacking a unique V-gene family were excluded. To address suspected cross-contamination and a sequencing artifact, a later analysis removed approximately 590 highly shared, low-generation-probability nucleotide sequences. In a later analysis, a clonal expansion index was calculated for each public chain from normalized within-repertoire ranks of inferred template counts. Generation probabilities in a later analysis came from a VDJ recombination model fitted to out-of-frame rearrangements, and those results were checked against IGoR. In a later analysis, hypergeometric tests were used to score TCR-TCR, TCR-HLA and TCR-CMV co-occurrence, with a repertoire-size bias correction applied to TCR pairs. A later analysis estimated false discovery rates by permuting HLA or CMV assignments 20 times. A later analysis grouped co-occurring TCRs with DBSCAN, adding TCRdist sequence similarity when clustering within HLA-allele-positive subsets. Co-occurrence clustering excluded repertoires with fewer than 30,000 or more than 120,000 public chains, plus five with anomalous nucleotide sharing. This is the immuneACCESS table as TCRdb keeps it, with only in-frame sequences that have V and J called. A part of the clones is gone; compared with another copy, unresolved V genes explain less than half, and the rest is unexplained. V and J calls and clone size follow that table, whereas D and trimming were derived from the DNA. Here the sample has about 160,000 clones; approximately 80% occur a single time. The ten largest account for about a tenth of the sample.

About this clone: The antigen it recognizes is unknown. No qualities accompany the bases; no much larger clone lies one base away.

According to the germline V gene, CDR1 reads SGHDT and CDR2 reads YYEEEE. Relative to germline, V is 4 bases shorter and J is 9 bases shorter, with 26 bases between their ends. From the cysteine up to the phenylalanine, the CDR3 has a length of 16 residues. The DNA shown is the 48-base CDR3, in frame from base 1. The sequenced material came from PBMCs. The chain employs TRBV5-6 and TRBJ2-7; the best D guess is TRBD2, with 5 bases matching. The clonotype was recovered from a man between 18 and 29 years old in good health and CMV-seropositive. CDR3 reads: CASSNTRSLPGSGQYF. The DNA is TGTGCCAGCAGCAATACTCGGAGCTTGCCGGGGAGCGGGCAGTACTTC.